The sequence of this TCR beta chain was determined in a study of T cells in Graves' hyperthyroidism and ophthalmopathy. Amplification targeted TCR beta CDR3 regions from RNA transcripts. Using the HTBI primer set, a first-round RT-PCR was run on the TCR CDR3. TCRdb used MiXCR to reprocess the multiplex PCR reads, holding one entry per CDR3 protein. The repertoire holds over 500,000 distinct CDR3 sequences, with 14% as singletons. This clonotype appeared many times. The CDR3 is 14 residues long. Per the germline V gene, CDR1 is LGHDT and CDR2 is YNNKEL (reference sequence). Trimming pared 1 base from V and 5 bases from J, leaving 12 bases between.

The chain combines TRBV3-1 with TRBJ2-7; tentative D call: TRBD2 (6 bases). The sequence came from a woman aged 40-49 years with Graves' hyperthyroidism. Specimen: blood. The CDR3 protein is CASSQVSGGNEQYF. The CDR3 DNA follows: TGTGCCAGCAGCCAAGTTAGCGGAGGGAACGAGCAGTACTTC.